This T cell receptor (beta chain) derives from a study of sequential checkpoint blockade in melanoma (dated by TCRdb to the late 2010s). The study in broad terms: Patients were randomized 1:1 to first-line nivolumab followed by ipilimumab (arm A) or ipilimumab followed by nivolumab (arm B). Maintenance nivolumab came after both trial sequences. The investigation overall reported the following: Larger, independent patient cohorts are needed to validate the response-prediction model that combines TCR metrics and mutation burden.

As regards this clone: The specificity of this receptor is unknown. Base qualities are missing; no much larger clone stands one base away.

The immunoSEQ Assay was used to immunosequence TCRbeta CDR3 regions from genomic DNA. Before high-throughput sequencing, genomic DNA was amplified using bias-controlled multiplex PCR. As for how the authors treated the data: To quantify the absolute abundance of each unique TCRbeta CDR3 region, the sequences were collapsed and filtered. Clonality, defined as 1 minus Pielou's evenness, was calculated using productive rearrangements only. A previously published method was used to identify clones with significantly greater frequencies in on-treatment samples than in baseline samples. TCRdb mirrors the immuneACCESS table, restricted to in-frame sequences. Some clones are absent from its copies; in checked studies, under half trace to an unresolved V gene, and the reason for the others is unknown. For V, J and clone size, that table is used; D and trimming come from the DNA. The sample records 19,000 or so clones, over 60% of which are singletons. The ten largest clones represent around 24% of the sample.

V lost 5 bases and J lost 7 bases, and the count of bases not matched to a germline gene is 13. The CDR3 starts with the cysteine, ends with the phenylalanine, and has 15 residues. Just the 45-base CDR3 DNA is kept, in frame starting at base 1. The germline V gene (reference sequence) yields MNHEY for CDR1 and SMNVEV for CDR2. The sample's treatment or condition label is to be understood as: randomized to nivolumab then ipilimumab (arm A) or the reverse (arm B). No trial patient had received prior DNA-damaging chemotherapy. Live CD3+CD8+ cells negative for CD19 and CD56 were sorted from thawed PBMCs on a FACS Aria II flow cytometer. Samples were obtained from patients with melanoma enrolled in CheckMate 064, a randomized, open-label phase II trial of sequential checkpoint blockade. Leukapheresis was used to collect peripheral blood mononuclear cells, which were then purified with Ficoll-Paque and frozen in human serum with 10% DMSO. Immediately after sorting, the purity of sorted blood CD3+CD8+ cells was verified to be >95%, after which DNA was extracted.

Sequencing was performed on CD8+ T cells sorted from blood (inferred from file names), taken from a patient given nivolumab and ipilimumab in sequence. The source is a human donor with melanoma. Recombination joined TRBV27 with TRBJ1-1, with 7 bases in between that match TRBD1. The CDR3 amino acid sequence is: CASSVRNRGVGEAFF. In nucleotides, the sequence is TGTGCCAGCAGTGTAAGAAACAGGGGAGTTGGTGAAGCTTTCTTT.